Below are 22 T cell receptor beta chains sequenced from a single sample in a study of blood T cells in healthy people across ages. A J-beta primer mix and a sample-barcoded 5' primer were used in a second PCR of roughly 6 to 12 cycles. TCRdb re-called the 5' RACE reads through MiXCR, storing one row per CDR3 protein. The data show 1.5 million to 2 million distinct CDR3 sequences, around half seen once. The sequencing sample was made of blood. The source is a woman in her 40s in good health.

The chain joins TRBV5-5 to TRBJ2-6; D gene unclear. The CDR3 sequence is 16 residues long. Trimming cost V 0 bases and J 1 base, with 8 bases left between them. From germline, CDR1 is SGHKS and CDR2 YYEKEE (reference sequence). CDR3 DNA sequence: TGTGCCAGCAGCTTGGAGACTGTATCTGGGGCCAACGTCCTGACTTTC. Translation gives CASSLETVSGANVLTF.

As for this clonotype: The CDR3 carries no conserved terminal phenylalanine or tryptophan, so it likely arises from a read error. CDR3 loop: CASSPQGRETQYV. The CDR3 nucleotides are TGTGCCAGCAGCCCCCAGGGCCGAGAGACCCAGTACGTC. The gene calls are TRBV7-2 and TRBJ2-5; perhaps TRBD1 as D (5 bases). Germline CDR1 and CDR2: SGHTA and FQGNSA. This CDR3 contains 13 residues. Trimming pared 5 bases from V and 4 bases from J, leaving 11 bases between.

This clonotype was seen repeatedly, ten times or more. The chain uses TRBV4-1 and TRBJ1-2; D remains ambiguous. Germline CDR1 MGHRA, CDR2 YSYEKL. Trimming shortened V by 0 bases and J by 3 bases, and 11 bases separated the two germline ends. This CDR3 is 15 amino acids long. The CDR3 nucleotides are TGCGCCAGCAGCCAAGAGATAAGACAAGACTATGGCTACACCTTC. Translating it yields CASSQEIRQDYGYTF.

The table lists this clonotype with a few counts. The chain uses TRBV12-3 or TRBV12-4 and TRBJ1-2, with 8 bases matching TRBD1. This CDR3 region has 14 residues. After removal of 6 bases from V and 2 bases from J, the junction contained 5 bases not matched to a gene. CDR3 sequence reads: CASSPTGDNYGYTF. The CDR3 nucleotides are TGTGCCAGCAGCCCGACAGGGGACAACTATGGCTACACCTTC.

This clonotype was seen more than once but under ten times. The rearrangement links TRBV12-3 or TRBV12-4 to TRBJ2-1; 11 nucleotides agree with TRBD2. The V and J ends lost 3 bases and 7 bases, in that order; junction bases with no gene match: 8. This CDR3 has 16 residues. CDR3 nucleotide sequence: TGTGCCAGCAGTTTCGGTCTAGCGGGGGGACCTAATGAGCAGTTCTTC. It codes for CASSFGLAGGPNEQFF.

V usage is TRBV20-1 and J usage is TRBJ2-1; 9 nucleotides align to TRBD1. Germline V gene data show CDR1 as DFQATT and CDR2 as SNEGSKA (reference sequence). The length of the CDR3 is 12 residues. CDR3 protein: CSPDRGPNEQFF. The CDR3 DNA is TGCAGCCCGGACAGGGGACCCAATGAGCAGTTCTTC.

This clonotype has more than one count but fewer than ten. The chain uses TRBV6-2 or TRBV6-3 and TRBJ2-3; D perhaps matches TRBD1 (5 bases). V was clipped by 6 bases and J by 2 bases, with 21 bases between them. Germline V gene sequence: CDR1 MNHEY, CDR2 SVGEGT. This CDR3 spans 17 amino acids. The CDR3 reads CASRLNQRRGHTDTQYF. The DNA for the CDR3 is TGTGCCAGCAGACTCAACCAACGAAGGGGCCACACAGATACGCAGTATTTT.

The chain is built from TRBV7-2 and TRBJ2-5; 16 positions agree with TRBD2. Per germline, CDR1 SGHTA and CDR2 FQGNSA. CDR3 length equals 18 residues. V was clipped by 1 base and J by 5 bases; unmatched bases: 7. The DNA of the CDR3 is TGTGCCAGCAGCTTAGTAGGGGGACTAGCGGGGGGGCTTGAGACCCAGTACTTC. Its protein is CASSLVGGLAGGLETQYF.

Turning to this clonotype: This sequence may be a read error, since a much larger clone differs from it by one base. CDR3 amino acids: CATSERYNEQFF. The CDR3 nucleotides are TGTGCCACCAGTGAACGATACAATGAGCAGTTCTTC. The chain is built from TRBV24-1 and TRBJ2-1, with no clear D. The CDR3 spans 12 residues. V was clipped by 4 bases and J by 4 bases, with 4 bases between them. Germline lookup yields CDR1 KGHDR and CDR2 SFDVKD.

To note about this clonotype: Its ends do not fully match the called genes, so a read error is possible. The CDR3 coding sequence is TGCGCCCGACAGGGGGAGGATGAAAAACTGTTTTTT. Translated: CARQGEDEKLFF. The genes are TRBV7-9 and TRBJ1-4, with 9 bases identical to TRBD1. The length of the CDR3 is 12 residues. Looked up from germline, CDR1 is SEHNR and CDR2 is FQNEAQ (reference sequence). The entire variable domain, with the rest obtained from reference TRBV7-9 and TRBJ1-4, is as follows: DTGVSQNPRHKITKRGQNVTFRCDPISEHNRLYWYRQTLGQGPEFLTYFQNEAQLEKSRLLSDRFSAERPKGSFSTLEIQRTEQGDSAMYLCARQGEDEKLFFGSGTQLSVL.

This chain uses TRBV4-3 with TRBJ1-1; no clear D gene. Between the trimmed V and J ends, which lost 3 bases and 4 bases, there was a span of 12 bases. Germline-derived CDR1 and CDR2 are LGHNA and YSLEER. The CDR3 spans 14 residues. This chain's CDR3 is CASSQGVRGTEAFF. The CDR3, as DNA: TGCGCCAGCAGCCAGGGAGTTCGCGGCACTGAAGCTTTCTTT.

The CDR3 loop reads CSAPGTGGFYVNGYTF. In nucleotides, the CDR3 is TGCAGTGCACCCGGGACAGGGGGATTTTATGTAAACGGCTACACCTTC. The chain links TRBV20-1 to TRBJ1-2; 11 bases agree with TRBD1. In germline, CDR1 is DFQATT, CDR2 SNEGSKA (reference sequence). Trimming took 6 bases from V and 8 from J; bases not matched to a gene: 17. This CDR3 is built from 16 residues.

As for this clonotype: The junction differs from germline at one of its ends, possibly a read error. The chain couples TRBV27 to TRBJ1-1; perhaps TRBD1 as D (5 bases). There are 13 residues in the CDR3. Per the germline V gene, CDR1 is MNHEY and CDR2 is SMNVEV (reference sequence). CDR3 residues: CAGSLTANTEAFF. For the CDR3, the DNA is TGTGCCGGCAGTTTGACAGCAAACACTGAAGCTTTCTTT.

This sequence joins TRBV20-1 and TRBJ2-7; D possibly uses TRBD1 or TRBD2 (5 bases each). The germline V and J ends were trimmed by 0 bases and 1 base, with 10 bases remaining between them. The germline CDR1 and CDR2 sequences are DFQATT and SNEGSKA (reference sequence). The CDR3 loop spans 14 amino acids. As DNA, the CDR3 is TGCAGTGCTAGAGATCAGGGCGGGTCCTACGAGCAGTACTTC. It is translated as CSARDQGGSYEQYF.

This clonotype was recorded a few times. This sequence joins TRBV20-1 and TRBJ2-1; 11 nucleotides line up with TRBD2. Germline CDR1 DFQATT, CDR2 SNEGSKA (reference sequence). Losses at the gene ends were 0 bases for V and 4 bases for J; bases not matched to a gene: 11. The CDR3 is 18 residues long. Here the CDR3 reads CSARDYLLAGASYNEQFF. The CDR3 DNA reads TGCAGTGCTAGAGATTATCTACTAGCGGGGGCCTCTTACAATGAGCAGTTCTTC.

The chain links TRBV7-9 to TRBJ1-2; D is uncertain. V was trimmed by 1 base and J by 8 bases, leaving 11 bases between them. The CDR3 runs to 13 residues. CDR1 and CDR2 from the germline V gene are SEHNR and FQNEAQ (reference sequence). The chain's CDR3 is CASSLVQMGGYTF. The CDR3 nucleotides read TGTGCCAGCAGCTTAGTACAGATGGGAGGCTACACCTTC.

A note on this clonotype: Being one base from a much bigger clone, this may be a read error. The gene calls are TRBV20-1 and TRBJ2-3; D may be TRBD1 (6 bases). Per germline, CDR1 DFQATT and CDR2 SNEGSKA (reference sequence). This CDR3 spans 13 amino acids. V lost 4 bases and J lost 1, with 9 bases in between. The CDR3, as DNA: TGCAGTGCTAAGGCAGGGGGCACAGATACGCAGTATTTT. Amino acids: CSAKAGGTDTQYF.

The V gene is TRBV4-1, the J gene TRBJ1-1; 10 positions agree with TRBD1. Trimming took 0 bases from V and 4 from J; bases not matched to a gene: 5. This CDR3 spans 16 amino acids. CDR1 is MGHRA and CDR2 is YSYEKL in the germline V gene. The CDR3 coding sequence is TGCGCCAGCAGCCAAGAAGCCCGGGACAGGGGCACTGAAGCTTTCTTT. It encodes CASSQEARDRGTEAFF.

This clonotype was recorded only once. The CDR3 region has the DNA TGCGCCAGTCAACAGGGAGGGACTAATGAAAAACTGTTTTTT. It specifies CASQQGGTNEKLFF. The V gene is TRBV5-1, the J gene TRBJ1-4; D might be TRBD1 (6 bases). Germline CDR1 and CDR2: SGHRS and YFSETQ. The length of the CDR3 is 14 residues. Deletions cut 8 bases from V and 2 bases from J, with 13 bases between.

The chain carries TRBV15 and TRBJ1-5; 7 bases are shared with TRBD1. The CDR3 spans 15 residues. J was trimmed by 3 bases and V by 0 bases; bases with no gene match: 2. In germline, CDR1 is LNHNV, CDR2 YYDKDF (reference sequence). The CDR3 region has the DNA TGTGCCACCAGCAGAGACAGGGGGACCAATCAGCCCCAGCATTTT. This codes for CATSRDRGTNQPQHF. The full variable domain, in which reference TRBV15 and TRBJ1-5 provide the parts outside the CDR3, is DAMVIQNPRYQVTQFGKPVTLSCSQTLNHNVMYWYQQKSSQAPKLLFHYYDKDFNNEADTPDNFQSRRPNTSFCFLDIRSPGLGDTAMYLCATSRDRGTNQPQHFGDGTRLSIL.

This chain joins TRBV4-2 and TRBJ2-1, with 13 positions matching TRBD2. V lost 3 bases to trimming and J lost 0 bases; unmatched junction nucleotides: 11. CDR1 is LGHNA and CDR2 is YNFKEQ in the germline V gene. The CDR3 consists of 20 residues. The CDR3 sequence: CASSQARTSGGLSSYNEQFF. CDR3 bases: TGTGCCAGCAGCCAGGCAAGGACTAGCGGGGGATTGAGCTCCTACAATGAGCAGTTCTTC.

The chain employs TRBV12-5 and TRBJ2-1; 14 bases align to TRBD2. J lost 7 bases, V lost 2 bases, and 1 base had no gene match. Germline V gene data show CDR1 as LGHNT and CDR2 as FRNRAP. This CDR3 has 15 residues. The DNA for the CDR3 is TGTGCTAGTGGTTTGCGGACTAGCGGGGGGAATGAGCAGTTCTTC. Amino acid sequence: CASGLRTSGGNEQFF.